The T cell receptor beta chain under discussion was sequenced for a study of control samples from healthy donors and cancer patients. Only in-frame clones appear in the TCRdb table, and some are missing; sequencing was by immunoSEQ multiplex PCR. The profile shows roughly 29,000 clones, around 79% of them singletons. Germline V lookup: CDR1 MNHEY, CDR2 SVGAGI. The length of the CDR3 is 13 residues. V lost 10 bases and J 1 base, leaving 14 bases between the germline ends. What was sequenced was PBMCs. This TCR derives from a man aged 60-69 years with head and neck cancer. The chain joins TRBV6-5 to TRBJ2-7; either TRBD1 or TRBD2 may fit D (5 bases each). The CDR3 sequence is CATGPAGSYEQYF. DNA of the CDR3: TGTGCCACGGGACCGGCAGGGTCCTACGAGCAGTACTTC.